This TCR beta chain was captured by sequencing in a study of cytomegalovirus exposure and HLA in healthy donors. General observations from the study: Many donors carried some public TCRs, although rarity characterized most TCR sequences. Across all donors, roughly uniform sequencing depth was an assumption of the presence/absence analyses.

Comments on this clone: Its antigen is currently unknown.

PCR amplification relied on 60 Vbeta primers (plus 13 Jbeta primers). Some clones are missing from TCRdb's copy, which holds only in-frame ones; the method was immunoSEQ multiplex PCR. The repertoire holds about 120,000 clones, around 70% seen once, with 4% to 5% in the top ten. The CDR3 has 14 amino acids. Between the trimmed V and J ends, which lost 3 bases and 7 bases, there was a span of 16 bases. Germline lookup yields CDR1 KGHSH and CDR2 LQKENI. This receptor was taken from a woman in her 40s in good health and CMV-seropositive. The sequenced sample was PBMCs. The chain links TRBV18 to TRBJ2-7; D possibly corresponds to TRBD2 (5 bases). The CDR3 protein is CASSPGMNSGEQYF. CDR3 DNA: TGTGCCAGCTCACCCGGTATGAATTCGGGAGAGCAGTACTTC.